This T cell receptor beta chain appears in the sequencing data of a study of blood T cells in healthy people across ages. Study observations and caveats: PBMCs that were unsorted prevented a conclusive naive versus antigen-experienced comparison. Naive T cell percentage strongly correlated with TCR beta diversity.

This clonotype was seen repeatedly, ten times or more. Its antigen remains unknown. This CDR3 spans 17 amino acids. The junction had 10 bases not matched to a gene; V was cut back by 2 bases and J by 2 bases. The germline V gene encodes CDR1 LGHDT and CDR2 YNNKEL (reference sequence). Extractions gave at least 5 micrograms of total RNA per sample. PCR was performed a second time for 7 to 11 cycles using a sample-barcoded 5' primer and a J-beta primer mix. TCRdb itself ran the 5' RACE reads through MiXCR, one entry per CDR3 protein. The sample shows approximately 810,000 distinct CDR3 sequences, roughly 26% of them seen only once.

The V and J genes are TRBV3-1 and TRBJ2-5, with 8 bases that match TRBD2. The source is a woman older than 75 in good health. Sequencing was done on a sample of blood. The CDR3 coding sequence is TGTGCCAGCAGCCAATCCCCGGGACTAGGGAGACAAGAGACCCAGTACTTC. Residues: CASSQSPGLGRQETQYF.